This T cell receptor (beta chain) was sequenced during a study of vaccination and CD4 T cells after COVID-19. The Oncomine TCR Beta short-read assay was what sequenced the DNA obtained from cultured CD4+ T cells. TCRdb fed the PCR reads into MiXCR, producing one record per CDR3 protein. The data contain about 18,000 distinct CDR3 sequences, roughly 78% of them seen just once; the ten biggest clones take up over 15%. V was clipped by 5 bases and J by 6 bases; unmatched bases: 4. The CDR3 is made up of 14 amino acids. Per the germline V gene, CDR1 is SEHNR and CDR2 is FQNEAQ (reference sequence). Comment on this clonotype: Antigen: not known.

Findings and limits, study-wide: In median terms, SARS-CoV-2-reactive clonotypes went from about 20 to 38, a nonsignificant rise.

Noted treatment: roughly 11-day PBMC culture with coronavirus spike peptide pools or control peptides (ViraFEST assay). The receptor's source is a human donor who received a COVID-19 vaccine. The V call is TRBV7-9, the J call TRBJ1-6; 7 bases map to TRBD1. The sample was CD4+ T cells from blood, cultured in vitro, taken after SARS-CoV-2 vaccination. The CDR3 coding sequence is TGTGCCAGCAGCCTACAGGGGTTTAATTCACCCCTCCACTTT. Translated: CASSLQGFNSPLHF.